The 5 T cell receptor beta chains below come from one sample, sequenced in a study of T cells in Graves' hyperthyroidism and ophthalmopathy. Authors of the study amplified TCR beta CDR3 regions from RNA transcripts. HTBI primers drove first-round RT-PCR of the TCR CDR3. TCRdb independently ran MiXCR on the multiplex PCR reads; one entry per CDR3 protein. The data contain about 380,000 distinct CDR3 sequences, more than 12% of them seen just once; the ten biggest clones take up around a fifth. The sample taken for sequencing was blood. The receptor set was obtained from a woman in her 30s with Graves' ophthalmopathy.

This clonotype was detected many times. The chain carries TRBV7-8 and TRBJ2-5, with 8 bases lining up with TRBD1. V lost 5 bases and J lost 2; bases outside the gene matches: 7. The CDR3 covers 15 residues. Germline V lookup: CDR1 SGHVS, CDR2 FQNEAQ. CDR3 bases: TGTGCCAGCAGCCCCTCGACAGGGGAGCAAGAGACCCAGTACTTC. This codes for CASSPSTGEQETQYF.

This clonotype was observed a few times. This chain links TRBV7-2 with TRBJ1-5, with unresolved D. From germline, CDR1 is SGHTA and CDR2 FQGNSA. There are 14 residues in the CDR3. The V and J ends lost 2 bases and 6 bases respectively, with 11 bases between them. The CDR3 sequence is CASSLRPEGQPQHF. CDR3 nucleotide sequence: TGTGCCAGCAGCTTACGTCCGGAGGGTCAGCCCCAGCATTTT.

In its sample, this clonotype was seen many times. The CDR3 spells CAWSHTRGRRYGYTF. The CDR3 DNA follows: TGTGCCTGGAGCCATACGCGGGGCCGACGCTATGGCTACACCTTC. The chain is built from TRBV30 and TRBJ1-2; maybe TRBD1 (5 bases). The CDR3 is 15 amino acids. CDR1 and CDR2 (germline): GTSNPN, SVGIG (reference sequence). V was shortened by 3 bases and J by 4 bases, with 18 bases between the two germline ends.

This clonotype is a singleton in its sample. The V call is TRBV7-9, the J call TRBJ1-6; D ambiguous. CDR1 is SEHNR, CDR2 FQNEAQ, per germline (reference sequence). The CDR3 spans 16 residues. Trimming left V 5 bases short and J 5 bases short, with 16 bases between. The CDR3 DNA reads as TGTGCCAGCAGCCCGAGTGTTCCCCACGATAATTCACCCCTCCACTTT. This translates into CASSPSVPHDNSPLHF.

At least ten counts were recorded for this clonotype. This chain joins TRBV4-1 and TRBJ2-3, with D perhaps being TRBD1 or TRBD2 (5 bases each). This CDR3 contains 17 residues. CDR1 is MGHRA and CDR2 is YSYEKL in the germline V gene. Deletions cut 2 bases from V and 2 bases from J, with 17 bases between. The DNA for the CDR3 is TGCGCCAGCAGCCAACTCCCGGGGCGAACAAACACAGATACGCAGTATTTT. It translates to CASSQLPGRTNTDTQYF.